A few counts support the clone carrying this T cell receptor (beta chain). What it recognizes is unknown. The CDR3 is made up of 15 amino acids. Trimming cost V 8 bases and J 6 bases; bases outside gene matches: 11. The germline V gene encodes CDR1 SGHVS and CDR2 FNYEAQ. This record belongs to a study of cytomegalovirus exposure and HLA in healthy donors. Primers for the PCR totalled 60 Vbeta and 13 Jbeta. Sequencing used immunoSEQ multiplex PCR; TCRdb keeps in-frame clones, though not all of them. The data show about 100,000 clones, 55% to 80% seen once. Study-level results: Rates of TCR association differed by HLA locus in a later analysis, with DRB1 highest and HLA-C lowest. In a later analysis, TCR beta V- and J-gene trimming showed a link to a missense DCLRE1C variant. A cluster of highly shared sequence variants was likely a sequencing artifact.

The sample comprised PBMCs. This clonotype was sampled from a human donor in good health. The chain uses TRBV7-6 and TRBJ2-1, with 9 bases aligning to TRBD1. The CDR3 loop is CASGAGQGPVNEQFF. The CDR3 DNA reads TGTGCCAGCGGGGCTGGACAGGGGCCGGTCAATGAGCAGTTCTTC.